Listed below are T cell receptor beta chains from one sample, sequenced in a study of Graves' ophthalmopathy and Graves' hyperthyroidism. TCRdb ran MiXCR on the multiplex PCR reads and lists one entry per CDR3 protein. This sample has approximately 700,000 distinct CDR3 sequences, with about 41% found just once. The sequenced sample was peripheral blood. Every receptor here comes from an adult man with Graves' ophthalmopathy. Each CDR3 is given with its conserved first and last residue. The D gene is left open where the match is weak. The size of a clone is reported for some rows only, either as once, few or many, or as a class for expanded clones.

TGTGCCAGCAGTGGGGCGGAGGACACTGAAGCTTTCTTT CASSGAEDTEAFF TRBJ1-1 many 13 TRBV2 NA
TGTGCCACCAGTATTGACCGGGACAGGGGTCTCGAGCAGTACTTC CATSIDRDRGLEQYF TRBJ2-7 NA 15 TRBV24-1 TRBD1
TGTGCCAGCAGTTTACCAGGCCGGGGATCACCCCTCCACTTT CASSLPGRGSPLHF TRBJ1-6 few 14 TRBV27 NA
TGTGCCAGCAGCTTGGAAGGTCTAGCGGGGTACCAAGAGACCCAGTACTTC CASSLEGLAGYQETQYF TRBJ2-5 many 17 TRBV5-6 TRBD2
TGTGCCAGCTCACCAGGCAGGGAGGATGGCTACACCTTC CASSPGREDGYTF TRBJ1-2 NA 13 TRBV6-1 NA
TGTGCCAGCAGGAGGGACAGGGGAGCCTACGAGCAGTACTTC CASRRDRGAYEQYF TRBJ2-7 many 14 TRBV2 TRBD1
TGTGCCAGCAGTTATAGGGGCGTCGGAAACACTGAAGCTTTCTTT CASSYRGVGNTEAFF TRBJ1-1 NA 15 TRBV10-3 NA
TGTGCCAGCAGTAACGGACAGGGAGATTATCAGCCCCAGCATTTT CASSNGQGDYQPQHF TRBJ1-5 many 15 TRBV12-3/TRBV12-4 TRBD1
TGCAGTGCTCAAACCCTAGGACGGAACTCTGGGGCCAACGTCCTGACTTTC CSAQTLGRNSGANVLTF TRBJ2-6 NA 17 TRBV20-1 NA
TGCAGCGTACTCGAGGGGTACGAGCAGTACTTC CSVLEGYEQYF TRBJ2-7 NA 11 TRBV29-1 NA
TGTGCCAGTAGTGTAGGGGGGGTCGAGACCGGGGAGCTGTTTTTT CASSVGGVETGELFF TRBJ2-2 NA 15 TRBV19 NA
TGTGCCAGTAGTATAAGGGGGACATTAACCAACGGGCAGTACTTC CASSIRGTLTNGQYF TRBJ2-7 NA 15 TRBV19 NA
TGCGCCAGCAGCCCCGAGAGGGGAGCAGGGGAGTTCACCGGGGAGCTGTTTTTT CASSPERGAGEFTGELFF TRBJ2-2 NA 18 TRBV15 NA
TGTGCCATCAGAATTGGAACCGGGACAGCCACAGGTGAAGCTTTCTTT CAIRIGTGTATGEAFF TRBJ1-1 many 16 TRBV10-3 TRBD1
TGTGCCAGCAGCTTGGCGCCAGGGACTAGTGTGGAGACCCAGTACTTC CASSLAPGTSVETQYF TRBJ2-5 NA 16 TRBV7-6 TRBD2
TGTGCCAGCAGTGAAGAGTCGCTGGGACAGGGGGCTTACGAGCAGTACTTC CASSEESLGQGAYEQYF TRBJ2-7 NA 17 TRBV10-2 TRBD1
TGTGCCAGCAAGGTCGGGCGGGGGCGAGGGGGGAACGTCCTGACTTTC CASKVGRGRGGNVLTF TRBJ2-6 NA 16 TRBV2 NA
TGTGCCAGCAGCTGGACTAGCGGAGAGACCCAGTACTTC CASSWTSGETQYF TRBJ2-5 NA 13 TRBV7-2 TRBD2
TGTGCCAGCAGCCGGACTCTCGGGGAGCTGTTTTTT CASSRTLGELFF TRBJ2-2 few 12 TRBV11-3 NA
TGTGCCAGCAGTGCCACCGGGGGGCTGCAAGGAAAACTGTTTTTT CASSATGGLQGKLFF TRBJ1-4 NA 15 TRBV25-1 NA
TGCAGTGCTAGGACAGCCAATAATTCACCCCTCCACTTT CSARTANNSPLHF TRBJ1-6 many 13 TRBV20-1 NA
TGTGCCGTTTCTAGCGGGGGAGAGACCCAGTACTTC CAVSSGGETQYF TRBJ2-5 NA 12 TRBV24-1 TRBD2
TGTGCCACCAGCAGAGAGGGACAGGGCTACGAGCAGTACTTC CATSREGQGYEQYF TRBJ2-7 many 14 TRBV15 TRBD1
TGTGCCAGCAGCTTAGAAGGGAGCCCCTACGAGCAGTACTTC CASSLEGSPYEQYF TRBJ2-7 many 14 TRBV7-9 NA
TGTGCCAGCGGTGCGTGGGGACGGTACAATTCACCCCTCCACTTT CASGAWGRYNSPLHF TRBJ1-6 NA 15 TRBV12-3/TRBV12-4 NA
TGCGCCAGCAGCCTGGGAAGGACAGGTCGAAACGAGCAGTACTTC CASSLGRTGRNEQYF TRBJ2-7 NA 15 TRBV5-1 TRBD1
TGTGCCAGCAGCTTAGGAGGGGTTGGAAACACCATATATTTT CASSLGGVGNTIYF TRBJ1-3 NA 14 TRBV7-9 NA
TGCGCCAGCAGAACCGGGACAGCAGTAAACACCATATATTTT CASRTGTAVNTIYF TRBJ1-3 many 14 TRBV10-2 TRBD1